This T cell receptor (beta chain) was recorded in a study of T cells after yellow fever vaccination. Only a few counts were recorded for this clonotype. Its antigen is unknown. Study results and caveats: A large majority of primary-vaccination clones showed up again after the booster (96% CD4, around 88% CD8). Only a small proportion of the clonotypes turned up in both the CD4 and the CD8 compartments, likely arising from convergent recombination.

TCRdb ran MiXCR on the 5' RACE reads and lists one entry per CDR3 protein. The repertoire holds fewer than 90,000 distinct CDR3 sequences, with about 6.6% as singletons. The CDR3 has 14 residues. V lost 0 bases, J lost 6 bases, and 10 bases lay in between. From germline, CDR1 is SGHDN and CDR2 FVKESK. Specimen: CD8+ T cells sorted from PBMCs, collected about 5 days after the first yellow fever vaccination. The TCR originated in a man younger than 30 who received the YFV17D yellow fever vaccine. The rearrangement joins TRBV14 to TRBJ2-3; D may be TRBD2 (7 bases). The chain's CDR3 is CASSQEGGPDTQYF. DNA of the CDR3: TGTGCCAGCAGCCAAGAGGGGGGGCCTGATACGCAGTATTTT.